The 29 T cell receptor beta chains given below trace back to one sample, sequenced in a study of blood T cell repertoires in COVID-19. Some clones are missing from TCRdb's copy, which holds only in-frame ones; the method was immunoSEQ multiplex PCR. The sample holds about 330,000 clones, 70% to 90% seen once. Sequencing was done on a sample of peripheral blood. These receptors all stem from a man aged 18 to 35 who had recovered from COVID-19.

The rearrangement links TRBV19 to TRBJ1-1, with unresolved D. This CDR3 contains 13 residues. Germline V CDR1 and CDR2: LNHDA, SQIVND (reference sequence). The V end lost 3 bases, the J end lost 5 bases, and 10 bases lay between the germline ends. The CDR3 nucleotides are TGTGCCAGTAGTATGTCTCCGGAGACTGAAGCTTTCTTT. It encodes CASSMSPETEAFF.

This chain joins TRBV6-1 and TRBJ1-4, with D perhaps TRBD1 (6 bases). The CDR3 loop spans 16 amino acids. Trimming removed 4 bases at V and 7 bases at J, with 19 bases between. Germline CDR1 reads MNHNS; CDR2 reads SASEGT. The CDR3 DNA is TGTGCCAGCAGTGTTTTTTTTGGTCGAGGGGGTGAAAAACTGTTTTTT. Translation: CASSVFFGRGGEKLFF.

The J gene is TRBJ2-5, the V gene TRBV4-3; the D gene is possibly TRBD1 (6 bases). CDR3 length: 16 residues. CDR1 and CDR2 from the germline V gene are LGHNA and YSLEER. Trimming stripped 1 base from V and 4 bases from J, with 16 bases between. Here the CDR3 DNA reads TGCGCCAGCAGCCAAGGTTCTCCCTTAGGGGGAGAGACCCAGTACTTC. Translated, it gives CASSQGSPLGGETQYF.

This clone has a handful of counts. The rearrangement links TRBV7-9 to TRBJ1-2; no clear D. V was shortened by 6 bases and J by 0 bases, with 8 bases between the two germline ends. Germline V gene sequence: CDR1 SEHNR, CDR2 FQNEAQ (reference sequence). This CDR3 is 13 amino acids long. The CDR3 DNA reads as TGTGCCAGCAGGTCCATAGCTAACTATGGCTACACCTTC. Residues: CASRSIANYGYTF. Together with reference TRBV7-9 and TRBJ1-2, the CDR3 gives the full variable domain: DTGVSQNPRHKITKRGQNVTFRCDPISEHNRLYWYRQTLGQGPEFLTYFQNEAQLEKSRLLSDRFSAERPKGSFSTLEIQRTEQGDSAMYLCASRSIANYGYTFGSGTRLTVV.

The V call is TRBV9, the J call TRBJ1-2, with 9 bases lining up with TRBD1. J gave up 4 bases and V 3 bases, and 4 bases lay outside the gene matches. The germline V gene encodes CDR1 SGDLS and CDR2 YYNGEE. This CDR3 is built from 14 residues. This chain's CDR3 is CASSGDREGYGYTF. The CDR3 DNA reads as TGTGCCAGCAGCGGGGACAGGGAGGGCTATGGCTACACCTTC. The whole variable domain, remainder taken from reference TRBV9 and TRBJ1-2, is DSGVTQTPKHLITATGQRVTLRCSPRSGDLSVYWYQQSLDQGLQFLIQYYNGEERAKGNILERFSAQQFPDLHSELNLSSLELGDSALYFCASSGDREGYGYTFGSGTRLTVV.

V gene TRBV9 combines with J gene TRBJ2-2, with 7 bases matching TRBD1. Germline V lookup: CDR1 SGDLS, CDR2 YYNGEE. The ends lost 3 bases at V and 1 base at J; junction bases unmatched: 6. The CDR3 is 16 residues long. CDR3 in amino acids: CASSGTGQKNTGELFF. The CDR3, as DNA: TGTGCCAGCAGCGGTACGGGACAGAAGAACACCGGGGAGCTGTTTTTT. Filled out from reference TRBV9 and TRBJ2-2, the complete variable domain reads DSGVTQTPKHLITATGQRVTLRCSPRSGDLSVYWYQQSLDQGLQFLIQYYNGEERAKGNILERFSAQQFPDLHSELNLSSLELGDSALYFCASSGTGQKNTGELFFGEGSRLTVL.

The CDR3 is CATSPQGWAEAFF. CDR3 DNA: TGTGCCACCAGCCCTCAGGGGTGGGCTGAAGCTTTCTTT. This rearrangement joins TRBV15 to TRBJ1-1; D may be TRBD1 (6 bases). Trimming removed 5 bases from V and 6 bases from J, with 13 bases in between. Germline CDR1 and CDR2: LNHNV and YYDKDF (reference sequence). The CDR3 loop spans 13 amino acids. The whole variable domain, remainder taken from reference TRBV15 and TRBJ1-1, is DAMVIQNPRYQVTQFGKPVTLSCSQTLNHNVMYWYQQKSSQAPKLLFHYYDKDFNNEADTPDNFQSRRPNTSFCFLDIRSPGLGDTAMYLCATSPQGWAEAFFGQGTRLTVV.

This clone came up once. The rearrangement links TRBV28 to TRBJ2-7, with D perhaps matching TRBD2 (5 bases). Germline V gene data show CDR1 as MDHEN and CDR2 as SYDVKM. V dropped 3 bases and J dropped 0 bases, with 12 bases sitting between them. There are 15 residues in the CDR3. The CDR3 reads CASSFYGLSSYEQYF. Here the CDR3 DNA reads TGTGCCAGCAGTTTTTATGGACTCTCCTCCTACGAGCAGTACTTC.

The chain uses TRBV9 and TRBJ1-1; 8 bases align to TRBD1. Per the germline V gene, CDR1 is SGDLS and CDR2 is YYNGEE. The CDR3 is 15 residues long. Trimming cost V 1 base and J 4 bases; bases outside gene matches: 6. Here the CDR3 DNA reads TGTGCCAGCAGCGTATCCCCACAGGGGGGCACTGAAGCTTTCTTT. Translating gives CASSVSPQGGTEAFF.

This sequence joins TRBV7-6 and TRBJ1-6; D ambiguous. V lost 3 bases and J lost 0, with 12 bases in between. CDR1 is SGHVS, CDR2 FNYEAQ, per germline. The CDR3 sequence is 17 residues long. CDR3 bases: TGTGCCAGCAGCTTGGCCTTCCCGGGCTCCTATAATTCACCCCTCCACTTT. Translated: CASSLAFPGSYNSPLHF.

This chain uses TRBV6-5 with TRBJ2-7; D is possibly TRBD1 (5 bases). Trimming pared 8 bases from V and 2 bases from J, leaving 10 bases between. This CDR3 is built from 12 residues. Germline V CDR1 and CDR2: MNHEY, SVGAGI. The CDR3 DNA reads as TGTGCCAGCGGGGCGTACACCTACGAGCAGTACTTC. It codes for CASGAYTYEQYF.

CDR3 nucleotide sequence: TGTGCCAGCAGCGTATCAGGGGTGAACACTGAAGCTTTCTTT. Protein sequence: CASSVSGVNTEAFF. The chain has TRBV9 and TRBJ1-1, with D possibly TRBD1 on 6 matching bases. V shed 1 base and J shed 0 bases, with 7 bases lying between them. Per the germline V gene, CDR1 is SGDLS and CDR2 is YYNGEE. The CDR3 sequence is 14 residues long.

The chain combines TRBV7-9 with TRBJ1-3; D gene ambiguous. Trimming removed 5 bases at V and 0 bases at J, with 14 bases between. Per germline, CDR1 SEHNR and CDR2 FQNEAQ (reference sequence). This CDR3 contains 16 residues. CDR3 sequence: CASSPSQVSSGNTIYF. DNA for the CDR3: TGTGCCAGCAGCCCCTCGCAGGTTAGCTCTGGAAACACCATATATTTT.

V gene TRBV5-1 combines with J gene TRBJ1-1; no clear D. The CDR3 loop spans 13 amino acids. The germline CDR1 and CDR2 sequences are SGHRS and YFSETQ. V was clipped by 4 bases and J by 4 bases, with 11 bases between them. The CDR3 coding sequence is TGCGCCAGCAGCCCGGAGTTTGGCACTGAAGCTTTCTTT. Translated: CASSPEFGTEAFF.

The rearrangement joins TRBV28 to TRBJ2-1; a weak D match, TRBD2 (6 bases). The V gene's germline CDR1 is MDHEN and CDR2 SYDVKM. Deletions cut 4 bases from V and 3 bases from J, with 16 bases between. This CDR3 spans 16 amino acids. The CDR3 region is CASSSRARGFYNEQFF. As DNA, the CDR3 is TGTGCCAGCAGTTCGCGCGCGCGGGGTTTCTACAATGAGCAGTTCTTC.

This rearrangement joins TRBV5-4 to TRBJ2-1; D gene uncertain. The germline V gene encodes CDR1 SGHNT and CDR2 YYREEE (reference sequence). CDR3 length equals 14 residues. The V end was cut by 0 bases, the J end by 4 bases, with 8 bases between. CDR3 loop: CASSLDGQYNEQFF. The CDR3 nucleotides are TGTGCCAGCAGCTTGGATGGTCAGTACAATGAGCAGTTCTTC.

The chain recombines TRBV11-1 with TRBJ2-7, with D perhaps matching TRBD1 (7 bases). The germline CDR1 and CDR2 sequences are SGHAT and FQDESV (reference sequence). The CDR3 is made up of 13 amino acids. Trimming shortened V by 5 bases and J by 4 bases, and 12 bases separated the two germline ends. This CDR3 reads CASSQGEVYEQYF. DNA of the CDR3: TGTGCCAGCAGCCAGGGGGAGGTATACGAGCAGTACTTC. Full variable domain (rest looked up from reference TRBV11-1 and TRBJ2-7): EAEVAQSPRYKITEKSQAVAFWCDPISGHATLYWYRQILGQGPELLVQFQDESVVDDSQLPKDRFSAERLKGVDSTLKIQPAELGDSAMYLCASSQGEVYEQYFGPGTRLTVT.

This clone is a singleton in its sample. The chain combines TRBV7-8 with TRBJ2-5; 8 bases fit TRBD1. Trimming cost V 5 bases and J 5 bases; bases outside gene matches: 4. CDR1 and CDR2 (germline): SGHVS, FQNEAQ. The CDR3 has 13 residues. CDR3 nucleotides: TGTGCCAGCAGCCTCACAGGGGGGGAGACCCAGTACTTC. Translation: CASSLTGGETQYF.

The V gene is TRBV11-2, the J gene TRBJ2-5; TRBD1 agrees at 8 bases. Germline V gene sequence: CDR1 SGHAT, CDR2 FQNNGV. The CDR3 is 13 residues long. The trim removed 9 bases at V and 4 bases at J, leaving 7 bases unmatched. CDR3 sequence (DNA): TGTGCCAGTAGGGGAGACAGGGGAGAGACCCAGTACTTC. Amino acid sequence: CASRGDRGETQYF.

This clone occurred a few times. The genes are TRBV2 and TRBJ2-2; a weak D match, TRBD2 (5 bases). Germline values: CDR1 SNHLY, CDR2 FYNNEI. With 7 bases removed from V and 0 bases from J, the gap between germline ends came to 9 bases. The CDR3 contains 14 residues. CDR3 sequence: CASMRDANTGELFF. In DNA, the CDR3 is TGTGCCAGCATGAGGGATGCGAACACCGGGGAGCTGTTTTTT.

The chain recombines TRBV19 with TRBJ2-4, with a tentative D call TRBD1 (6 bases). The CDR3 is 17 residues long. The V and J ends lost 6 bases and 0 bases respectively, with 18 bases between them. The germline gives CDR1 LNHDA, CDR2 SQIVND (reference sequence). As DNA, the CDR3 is TGTGCCAGTAGGGATCTCAGGACAGCACTAGCCAAAAACATTCAGTACTTC. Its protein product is CASRDLRTALAKNIQYF.

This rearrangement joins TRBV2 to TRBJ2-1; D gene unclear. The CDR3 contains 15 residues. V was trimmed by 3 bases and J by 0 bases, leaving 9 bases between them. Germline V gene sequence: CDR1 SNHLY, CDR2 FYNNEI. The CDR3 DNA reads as TGTGCCAGCAGTGAGGGCTACCGCTCCTACAATGAGCAGTTCTTC. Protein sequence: CASSEGYRSYNEQFF.

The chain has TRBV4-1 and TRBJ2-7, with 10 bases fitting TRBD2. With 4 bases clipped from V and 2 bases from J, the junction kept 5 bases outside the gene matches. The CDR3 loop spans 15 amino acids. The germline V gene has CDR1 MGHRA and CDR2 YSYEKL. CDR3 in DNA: TGCGCCAGCAGCCCCGGACTAGCGGCGGCCTACGAGCAGTACTTC. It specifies CASSPGLAAAYEQYF.

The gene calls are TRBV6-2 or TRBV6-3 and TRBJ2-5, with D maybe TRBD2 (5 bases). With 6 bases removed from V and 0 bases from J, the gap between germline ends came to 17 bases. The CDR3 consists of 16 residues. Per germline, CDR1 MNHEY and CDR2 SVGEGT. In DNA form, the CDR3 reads TGTGCCAGCAGCTCTTCGACGGGAATAGACCAAGAGACCCAGTACTTC. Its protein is CASSSSTGIDQETQYF.

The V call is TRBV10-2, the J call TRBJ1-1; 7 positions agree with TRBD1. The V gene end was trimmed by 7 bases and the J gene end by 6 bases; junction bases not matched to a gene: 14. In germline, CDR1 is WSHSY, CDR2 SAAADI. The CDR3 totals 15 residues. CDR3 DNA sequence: TGCGCCAGCACCGATAACAGGGGTTTTCTCTCTGAAGCTTTCTTT. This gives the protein CASTDNRGFLSEAFF.

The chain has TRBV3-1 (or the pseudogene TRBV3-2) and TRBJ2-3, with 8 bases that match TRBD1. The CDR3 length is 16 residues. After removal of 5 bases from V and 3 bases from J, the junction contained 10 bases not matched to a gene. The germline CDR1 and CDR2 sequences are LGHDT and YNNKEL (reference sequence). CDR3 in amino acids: CASSITGGTGTDTQYF. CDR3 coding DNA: TGTGCCAGCAGCATAACAGGGGGTACGGGGACAGATACGCAGTATTTT.

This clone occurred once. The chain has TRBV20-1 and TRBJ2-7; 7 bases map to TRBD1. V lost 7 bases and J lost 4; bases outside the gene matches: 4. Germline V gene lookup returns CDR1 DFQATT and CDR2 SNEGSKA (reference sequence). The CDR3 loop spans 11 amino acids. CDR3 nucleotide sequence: TGCAGTGGTGGACAGGCATACGAGCAGTACTTC. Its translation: CSGGQAYEQYF.

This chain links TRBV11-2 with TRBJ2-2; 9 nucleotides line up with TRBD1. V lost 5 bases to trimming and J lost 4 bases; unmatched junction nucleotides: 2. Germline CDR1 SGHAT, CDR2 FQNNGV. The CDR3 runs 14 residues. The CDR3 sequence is CASSRDRVTGELFF. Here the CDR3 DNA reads TGTGCCAGCAGCCGGGACAGGGTCACCGGGGAGCTGTTTTTT.

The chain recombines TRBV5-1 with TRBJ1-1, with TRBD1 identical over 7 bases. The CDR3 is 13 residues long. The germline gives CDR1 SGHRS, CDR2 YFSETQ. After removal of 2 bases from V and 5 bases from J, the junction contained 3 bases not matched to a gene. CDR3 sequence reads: CASSFQGVTEAFF. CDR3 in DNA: TGCGCCAGCAGCTTTCAGGGGGTGACTGAAGCTTTCTTT.